This T cell receptor (beta chain) was observed in a study of radiotherapy plus CTLA-4 blockade in lung cancer. At the level of the study: Of all patients, around 20% responded objectively and approximately 30% showed disease control. Study results and caveats: After treatment with radiotherapy plus ipilimumab, TCR clones that came from the tumor expanded in blood. Per reports, early blood T cell clone dynamics, plus interferon-beta, forecast response most strongly.

Clones were read by immunoSEQ multiplex PCR, and TCRdb kept only the in-frame ones, dropping some. The sample shows about 97,000 clones, approximately 75% of them seen only once. In the case of this clone: Its antigen is unidentified.

V lost 5 bases and J lost 3; bases outside the gene matches: 9. The CDR3 has 15 residues. The germline CDR1 and CDR2 sequences are SEHNR and FQNEAQ (reference sequence). Each patient with chemo-refractory metastatic non-small-cell lung cancer was treated with focal radiation plus CTLA-4 blockade using ipilimumab. This receptor was obtained from a human donor with non-small cell lung cancer who had a partial response to radiotherapy plus ipilimumab. Some clones in this sample may be carry-over from other donors' samples. The chain is built from TRBV7-9 and TRBJ2-7; 8 bases fit TRBD1. Sequenced here: peripheral blood, sampled from a patient treated with radiotherapy plus ipilimumab. In DNA, the CDR3 is TGTGCCAGCAGCCCCAGGACAGGGCTCCTCTACGAGCAGTACTTC. Translation gives CASSPRTGLLYEQYF.